Presented here are 14 T cell receptor beta chains from one specimen sequenced in a study of identical twins. TCRdb redid the calling of the 5' RACE reads with MiXCR, one entry per CDR3 protein. The table includes 450,000 or so distinct CDR3 sequences, 13% to 15% detected once. These data also formed part of another study, on yellow fever vaccine responses in identical twins.

Source material: CD4+ T cells sorted from blood. The source of these receptors is a woman between 18 and 30 years old in good health.

The gene calls are TRBV9 and TRBJ2-6, with 11 bases fitting TRBD1. From germline, CDR1 is SGDLS and CDR2 YYNGEE. CDR3 size: 17 residues. V trimming: 4 bases; J trimming: 2 bases; junction bases outside the gene matches: 5. CDR3 DNA sequence: TGTGCCAGCAGCCCCGGACAGGGGGCTCCTGGGGCCAACGTCCTGACTTTC. This encodes CASSPGQGAPGANVLTF. Combining the CDR3 with reference TRBV9 and TRBJ2-6 gives the whole variable domain DSGVTQTPKHLITATGQRVTLRCSPRSGDLSVYWYQQSLDQGLQFLIQYYNGEERAKGNILERFSAQQFPDLHSELNLSSLELGDSALYFCASSPGQGAPGANVLTFGAGSRLTVL.

The rearrangement joins TRBV10-3 to TRBJ2-3; D possibly corresponds to TRBD1 (6 bases). The CDR3 spans 12 residues. V was shortened by 6 bases and J by 5 bases, with 9 bases between the two germline ends. Germline CDR1 ENHRY, CDR2 SYGVKD. This CDR3 reads CAIRIGGDTQYF. CDR3 sequence (DNA): TGTGCCATCAGGATAGGGGGAGATACGCAGTATTTT.

Only a few counts were recorded for this clonotype. The chain links TRBV6-6 to TRBJ1-1, with D maybe TRBD1 (5 bases). The germline V gene has CDR1 MNHNY and CDR2 SVGAGI (reference sequence). The CDR3 runs 11 residues. CDR3 amino acids: CAHGGGTEAFF. Written as DNA, the CDR3 is TGTGCTCACGGGGGGGGCACTGAAGCTTTCTTT.

The chain combines TRBV10-3 with TRBJ2-7, with D perhaps matching TRBD2 (6 bases). This CDR3 spans 14 amino acids. CDR1 is ENHRY and CDR2 is SYGVKD in the germline V gene. Trimming stripped 6 bases from V and 6 bases from J, with 18 bases between. The CDR3 region is CAIRRELPGSEQYF. In DNA, the CDR3 is TGTGCCATCAGACGGGAGCTACCCGGGTCCGAGCAGTACTTC.

This clonotype has a count of ten or more. The chain has TRBV7-2 and TRBJ2-7; D may be TRBD2 (6 bases). V was pared by 0 bases and J by 0 bases, with 9 bases between. The CDR3 has 15 residues. CDR1 and CDR2 from the germline V gene are SGHTA and FQGNSA. CDR3 region: CASSLAHGSSYEQYF. CDR3 coding DNA: TGTGCCAGCAGCTTAGCGCACGGGAGCTCCTACGAGCAGTACTTC. Using reference TRBV7-2 and TRBJ2-7 for the parts outside the CDR3, the full variable domain is GAGVSQSPSNKVTEKGKDVELRCDPISGHTALYWYRQSLGQGLEFLIYFQGNSAPDKSGLPSDRFSAERTGGSVSTLTIQRTQQEDSAVYLCASSLAHGSSYEQYFGPGTRLTVT.

This chain joins TRBV7-9 and TRBJ1-1, with D perhaps TRBD1 (6 bases). Trimming left V 6 bases short and J 3 bases short, with 17 bases between. Per germline, CDR1 SEHNR and CDR2 FQNEAQ (reference sequence). CDR3 length equals 15 residues. The CDR3 nucleotides read TGTGCCAGCAGGTCTAAACAGGGATTCGACACTGAAGCTTTCTTT. This gives the protein CASRSKQGFDTEAFF. The variable domain in full, completed from reference TRBV7-9 and TRBJ1-1, reads DTGVSQNPRHKITKRGQNVTFRCDPISEHNRLYWYRQTLGQGPEFLTYFQNEAQLEKSRLLSDRFSAERPKGSFSTLEIQRTEQGDSAMYLCASRSKQGFDTEAFFGQGTRLTVV.

The genes are TRBV27 and TRBJ2-1; D unresolved. This CDR3 region has 15 residues. V was shortened by 4 bases and J by 3 bases, with 13 bases between the two germline ends. The germline gives CDR1 MNHEY, CDR2 SMNVEV (reference sequence). In nucleotides, the CDR3 is TGTGCCAGCAGTTCAGACCAAACTGTCTACAATGAGCAGTTCTTC. Translation gives CASSSDQTVYNEQFF.

This clonotype was picked up a small number of times. The V and J genes are TRBV21-1 and TRBJ2-2; the D call of TRBD2 is as the table states it, not checked on the DNA. TRBV21-1 is termed a pseudogene. The length of the CDR3 is 19 residues. The CDR3 reads CASSNYHLRTGRDTGELFF. CDR3 in DNA: TGTGCCAGCAGCAACTACCACCTCCGAACGGGGAGAGACACCGGGGAGCTGTTTTTT.

This clonotype turned up a few times. The rearrangement uses TRBV10-3 and TRBJ2-1; D uncertain. Germline lookup yields CDR1 ENHRY and CDR2 SYGVKD. The CDR3 is made up of 16 amino acids. V gave up 2 bases and J gave up 9 bases, with 20 bases separating them. Here the CDR3 reads CAISEPPVPPGREQFF. The CDR3 DNA reads TGTGCCATCAGTGAGCCCCCGGTTCCACCTGGGCGTGAGCAGTTCTTC.

This clonotype was observed a few times. The J gene is TRBJ1-2, the V gene TRBV20-1, with 9 positions matching TRBD1. J lost 12 bases, V lost 4 bases, and 9 bases had no gene match. The length of the CDR3 is 12 residues. Germline V gives CDR1 DFQATT, CDR2 SNEGSKA (reference sequence). Here the CDR3 reads CSATQGTGSHTF. The CDR3 DNA is TGCAGTGCTACCCAAGGGACAGGGAGCCACACCTTC.

This clonotype was seen a few times. The chain joins TRBV28 to TRBJ2-1, with a possible D match to TRBD2 (6 bases). The V gene's germline CDR1 is MDHEN and CDR2 SYDVKM. The CDR3 length is 14 residues. Between the trimmed V and J ends, which lost 7 bases and 6 bases, there was a span of 16 bases. CDR3 sequence reads: CASTPPHSGNEQFF. The CDR3 DNA reads as TGTGCCAGCACTCCCCCTCATAGCGGCAATGAGCAGTTCTTC.

This clonotype turned up a few times. V and J are TRBV27 and TRBJ1-6, with D hard to call. The germline CDR1 and CDR2 sequences are MNHEY and SMNVEV (reference sequence). The ends were cut back, 0 bases at V and 6 bases at J, with 6 bases in the middle. There are 14 residues in the CDR3. In DNA form, the CDR3 reads TGTGCCAGCAGTTTATCCCGTCCTAATTCACCCCTCCACTTT. Protein product: CASSLSRPNSPLHF.

The chain joins TRBV5-1 to TRBJ2-7; D possibly corresponds to TRBD1 (5 bases). The CDR3 runs 13 residues. The germline CDR1 and CDR2 sequences are SGHRS and YFSETQ. The germline V and J ends were trimmed by 3 bases and 2 bases, with 9 bases remaining between them. The DNA of the CDR3 is TGCGCCAGCAGCTCGTACAGGCCCTACGAGCAGTACTTC. Encoded protein: CASSSYRPYEQYF. The whole variable domain, filled in from reference TRBV5-1 and TRBJ2-7, reads KAGVTQTPRYLIKTRGQQVTLSCSPISGHRSVSWYQQTPGQGLQFLFEYFSETQRNKGNFPGRFSGRQFSNSRSEMNVSTLELGDSALYLCASSSYRPYEQYFGPGTRLTVT.

The chain is built from TRBV20-1 and TRBJ2-4; D is undetermined. Looked up from germline, CDR1 is DFQATT and CDR2 is SNEGSKA (reference sequence). V lost 1 base and J 1 base, leaving 5 bases between the germline ends. This CDR3 region has 13 residues. CDR3 residues: CSARGRAKNIQYF. The CDR3 nucleotides are TGCAGTGCTAGAGGTCGGGCCAAAAACATTCAGTACTTC.